This T cell receptor beta chain comes out of a study of Ad26.COV2.S vaccination and SARS-CoV-2 variants listed by TCRdb under 2021. Regarding the research as a whole: Donors in the vaccine arm were drawn from COV1001, a phase I-IIa trial of Ad26.COV2.S in healthy adults that was multicentre, randomized, double-blind and placebo-controlled. A total of around 32 samples were included in the TCR-sequenced set, comprising around 19 Ad26.COV2.S vaccine recipients, 5 placebo recipients and 8 SARS-CoV-2 convalescent individuals. Ad26.COV2.S was administered intramuscularly at 5 x 10^10 or 1 x 10^11 viral particles, either as a single shot or as two shots given 56 days apart. Trial participants were randomized into five groups of five: low-dose or high-dose Ad26.COV2.S given once or twice, or placebo on both occasions. Sequencing of the TCRbeta repertoire served to evaluate the specificity and breadth of SARS-CoV-2-reactive T cell receptors following Ad26.COV2.S vaccination. Throughout the experiments and outcome assessment, investigators stayed blinded to trial group allocation.

In regard to this clone: This clone's antigen is unknown. Base qualities are not at hand, and no much larger clone is one base apart. This specimen includes other DNA sequences encoding the same CDR3.

In the paper's terms, the treatment or condition label means: some 19 received Ad26.COV2.S at low or high dose, single or two shots; 5 received placebo; per-sample allocation not given. Repertoires of vaccine and placebo recipients were sequenced from samples taken on day 63 after the first injection. Cohort 1b enrolled 25 adults aged 18-55 years at a single site in Boston, USA, between 29 July and 7 August 2020. Ad26.COV2.S was a replication-incompetent adenovirus type 26 vector that expressed a prefusion-stabilized SARS-CoV-2 spike protein derived from the original Wuhan strain. General findings and caveats noted by the study authors: After vaccination, spike-specific CD8+ and CD4+ T cell responses were reported to show substantial breadth. Comparing responses between vaccine doses or regimens was not something the study was powered to do. Non-spike TCR breadth was comparable between vaccine and placebo recipients, consistent with the vaccine containing only spike. Ad26.COV2.S recipients had higher spike-specific TCR breadth than placebo recipients (P = 0.0014). It was noted by the authors that total T cell responses may have been underestimated by the TCR breadth and depth analyses.

The immunoSEQ Assay was used to sequence TCRbeta CDR3 regions. After extraction, genomic DNA underwent amplification by bias-controlled multiplex PCR, followed by high-throughput sequencing. On the authors' methods: Collapsing and filtering of sequences were performed to quantify the absolute abundance of each unique TCRbeta CDR3 region. T cell fraction was estimated by normalizing TCRbeta template counts to usable DNA, which was measured by amplifying reference genes present in all nucleated cells. Repertoire TCRs were annotated as SARS-CoV-2-specific by exact matching of V gene, CDR3 amino acid sequence and J gene to a known reactive TCR set. MIRA supplied the reference SARS-CoV-2 TCR set, which was filtered for enrichment in COVID-19-positive ImmuneCODE repertoires so that public or cross-reactive TCRs were removed. Using the MIRA antigens, annotated TCRs were further analysed by specific ORF or by position within an ORF. Breadth was defined as annotated unique rearrangements over total unique productive rearrangements; depth was the summed frequency of those rearrangements. Two-sided Wilcoxon rank-sum tests were applied when comparing TCR breadth between groups. This is the immuneACCESS table as TCRdb keeps it, with only in-frame sequences that have V and J called. A part of the clones is gone; compared with another copy, unresolved V genes explain less than half, and the rest is unexplained. D and trimming come from the DNA, and the V and J calls and clone size come from that table. Counted in this sample were approximately 350,000 clones; around 87% of them appeared once. Around 3.5% of the sample is taken by the ten largest.

CDR3 length: 13 amino acids, cysteine to phenylalanine. Only the CDR3 portion is preserved as DNA: 39 bases, with reading frame beginning at the first base. Trimming removed 6 bases from V and 6 bases from J; the gene matches leave 6 bases unexplained. Taken from the germline V gene, the CDR1 and CDR2 loops are SGHTA and FQGNSA. The specimen was peripheral blood, collected in a trial of Ad26.COV2.S vaccine versus placebo. The source of this sequence is a person aged 18 to 65 who received the Ad26.COV2.S COVID-19 vaccine or a placebo. This chain joins TRBV7-2 to TRBJ1-2, with 8 central nucleotides matching TRBD1. This receptor has the CDR3 CASSPDRVNGYTF. The DNA sequence reads TGTGCCAGCAGTCCGGACAGGGTCAATGGCTACACCTTC.